This T cell receptor beta chain was recorded in a study of cytomegalovirus exposure and HLA in healthy donors (dated by TCRdb to between 2016 and 2019). In the study overall: According to an earlier analysis of a few hundred of the donors, about 190 million T cells yielded 117 million unique TCR beta sequences and about 300 Gb of sequence data. Among the roughly 400 genotyped donors, around 81% belonged to the genetic ancestry cluster associated with self-reported Caucasian donors. In an earlier analysis of a few hundred of the donors, high-throughput TCR beta sequencing was used to judge whether each TCR beta V gene segment behaved as functional or pseudogenic. Genome-wide SNP genotypes for about three fifths of the roughly 670 donors were used in a later genetic analysis, which treated that subset as a discovery cohort. Across under 500 genotyped donors of the cohort, an average of about 200,000 unique TCR beta nucleotide sequences per donor were sequenced, and 15% to 20% of those sequences were non-productive. The T cell repertoires of under 700 subjects were profiled by immunosequencing and related to cytomegalovirus serostatus. About 300 gigabases of sequencing data and 80 million or so unique TCR sequences were included in an early release covering several hundred HLA-typed donors. All discovery cohort repertoires had been generated using a single sequencing platform. Donor age, sex, ethnicity and CMV serostatus were collected together with the repertoire data. Rather than using new phenotypic data, the later analysis identified candidate immune exposures from TCR beta sequences and from how often those sequences occurred across donors. A separate validation cohort of about 110 different subjects was used in addition to the approximately 670-subject first cohort. In a later analysis, previously published TCR beta repertoires from hundreds of donors were re-analyzed and high-resolution HLA genotyping was added so that TCR occurrence patterns could be studied. HLA typing covered class I and class II loci at four-digit resolution. A handful of DR-DQ haplotypes were handled as single units for association and clustering because linkage in the cohort was strong. The study combined high-throughput TCR immunosequencing, statistical association of individual TCRs with disease status, and machine learning to predict cytomegalovirus infection status. The study aimed to test whether cataloging public T cell receptors could reveal signatures of past pathogen exposure. The number of donors typed differed by locus, with roughly 620-630 for A, B, C, DRB1 and DQB1, 522 for DQA1, 606 for DPA1, and around 460 for DPB1. What the authors observed across the whole study: The study listed 150 to 200 TCR beta chains as associated with cytomegalovirus. A later analysis associated about 16,000 TCR beta sequences with specific HLA alleles at a false discovery rate of 0.05. A further reported finding was that TCR beta sequences accurately predicted the HLA-A and HLA-B alleles for most subjects in the first cohort. Roughly uniform sequencing depth across donors was assumed in presence/absence analyses, although this assumption may not hold. Assigning TCR associations to individual alleles was difficult when HLA alleles, especially DR and DQ, strongly co-occurred. A later analysis reported that several top co-occurrence clusters appeared linked to parvovirus B19, influenza, CMV and Epstein-Barr virus. The sequencing pipeline was judged likely to have produced a cluster of highly shared sequence variants as a technical artifact. Only TCR beta chains were sequenced in this cohort, and the absence of alpha or paired-chain data limited detectable features. According to the authors, the approach could potentially be generalized to other disease states and immunological phenotypes. A few of the identified cytomegalovirus-associated TCR beta chains were confirmed in vitro to be specific for cytomegalovirus antigens. In both the original and validation cohorts, the classifier was reported to diagnose cytomegalovirus status with high specificity and sensitivity. In a later analysis, TCR association rates were found to vary across HLA loci, with the most associated TCRs seen for DRB1 alleles and the fewest for HLA-C alleles. In a later analysis, most CMV-associated TCR beta chains were found to appear HLA-restricted, with HLA associations seemingly driven largely by CMV exposure. Because HLA typing was missing for some donors at each locus, association tests included only the typed subset. A later genetic analysis associated a missense DCLRE1C variant with V-gene and J-gene trimming of TCR beta chains, and an independent cohort replicated the association. Linkage disequilibrium might explain the correlated functional status among segregating V segments, but an unknown experimental factor could not be excluded. Because the 87-base-pair reads could not distinguish some IMGT-functional V segments, including TRBV6-2 and TRBV6-3, those segments were excluded. While some public TCRs were present in many individuals, most TCR sequences turned up only very rarely across donors. Immune exposure information for the cohort was limited to CMV serostatus. Because counts were too low, more than 15 rarely observed V segments, including chromosome 9 orphons, were left out of the earlier analysis of several hundred of the donors. Compared with equally common non-associated chains, HLA-associated TCR beta chains in a later analysis were more clonally expanded and had lower generation probabilities. According to a later genetic analysis, donors in an Asian-associated ancestry cluster had fewer N-insertions in productive TCRs than the roughly 660-donor mean. In an earlier analysis of around 600 of the donors, most TCR beta V segments were observed in productive rearrangements about 87% or about 30% of the time, broadly matching IMGT annotations.

The cohort was made up of about 610 healthy bone marrow donors. Cohort members were all nominally healthy when sampled, although unrecorded immune exposures were likely present. The donor tested CMV seronegative and was one of the 352 seronegative cohort members. A peripheral blood sample was provided by each donor, and peripheral blood mononuclear cells were used for TCR beta sequencing. Genomic DNA was extracted from the blood cell samples with the Qiagen DNeasy Blood Extraction Kit. The germline V gene encodes CDR1 LGHNA and CDR2 YNFKEQ. V gives up 3 bases and J gives up 11 bases, and the segment between their germline ends measures 17 bases. The CDR3 runs 14 amino acids, cysteine and phenylalanine included. The sequence is cut down to CDR3 DNA, 42 bases in frame from base 1. Libraries were prepared through the immunoSEQ multiplex PCR assay. A mixture of 60 forward primers for TCR Vbeta segments and 13 reverse primers for TCR Jbeta segments was used in the multiplex PCR. The CDR3 region of rearranged TCR beta genes was amplified from genomic DNA by a multiplex PCR assay. The amplified TCR beta libraries were sequenced on the Illumina HiSeq System as 87-base-pair reads. The study's own analysis went as follows. A later analysis counted about 82 million unique TCR beta chains across the 640 or so repertoires, and roughly 9.9 million of these chains were shared by at least two donors. Raw reads were error-corrected and collapsed into unique sequences by a nearest-neighbor algorithm in which closely related sequences were merged to remove PCR and sequencing errors. CDR3 sequences were aligned to IMGT reference sequences to assign V, D and J gene segments. For a sequence to be retained, a match of at least six nucleotides was required to both a V gene segment and a J gene segment. Rearrangements were classified as productive when the CDR3 lacked stop codons and remained in frame with V and J, and all other rearrangements were classified as non-productive. CDR3 was defined by IMGT convention, running from the second conserved V-encoded cysteine to the conserved J-encoded phenylalanine. The earlier analysis of about 500 of the donors excluded sequences that lacked an unambiguous match to a single V gene segment. An earlier analysis of under 750 of the donors called V segments functional above 56.7% productive rearrangements and segregating when the between-donor standard deviation exceeded 5%. A statistical classification framework was built to diagnose cytomegalovirus status from the catalog of TCR beta chain sequences. A later analysis assigned V and J genes by comparing TCR nucleotide sequences with IMGT/GENE-DB human TR gene sequences. A later analysis assigned CDR3 sequences and most-parsimonious VDJ recombination scenarios with the TCRdist pipeline. In a later analysis, each TCR beta chain was defined by its CDR3 amino acid sequence together with its V-gene family, and reads without a unique V-gene family were excluded. To address suspected cross-contamination and a sequencing artifact, a later analysis removed 592 highly shared, low-generation-probability nucleotide sequences. In a later analysis, a clonal expansion index was calculated for each public chain from normalized within-repertoire ranks of inferred template counts. A later analysis computed generation probabilities with a VDJ recombination model fitted to out-of-frame rearrangements, and checked the results against IGoR. In a later analysis, hypergeometric tests were used to score TCR-TCR, TCR-HLA and TCR-CMV co-occurrence, with a repertoire-size bias correction applied to TCR pairs. To estimate false discovery rates, a later analysis permuted the HLA or CMV assignments 20 times. A later analysis grouped co-occurring TCRs with DBSCAN, adding TCRdist sequence similarity when clustering within HLA-allele-positive subsets. For co-occurrence clustering, repertoires with fewer than 30,000 or more than 120,000 public chains were excluded, along with 4 to 6 repertoires with anomalous nucleotide sharing. TCRdb retrieved this table from immuneACCESS and kept in-frame rearrangements only. Not all clones are present; in checked studies, unresolved V genes account for under half, and no reason is known for the remainder. The DNA gave D and trimming, while V, J and clone size come from that table. In all, the sample holds roughly 110,000 clones, and 71% of those were seen once. The ten most abundant clones make up about 2.8% of the sample.

This clone was recorded a few times. The specificity of this receptor is unknown. Per-nucleotide qualities are absent, and no much larger clonotype sits a single base away. The sequence was obtained from a female donor in good health and CMV-seronegative. The sequenced sample consisted of PBMCs. The rearrangement combines TRBV4-2 with TRBJ1-3; D gene: possibly TRBD1, on 5 matching bases. In nucleotides, the sequence is TGTGCCAGCAGCCAGGAAGTTCAGGGCTTAGCCATATATTTT. It specifies CASSQEVQGLAIYF.